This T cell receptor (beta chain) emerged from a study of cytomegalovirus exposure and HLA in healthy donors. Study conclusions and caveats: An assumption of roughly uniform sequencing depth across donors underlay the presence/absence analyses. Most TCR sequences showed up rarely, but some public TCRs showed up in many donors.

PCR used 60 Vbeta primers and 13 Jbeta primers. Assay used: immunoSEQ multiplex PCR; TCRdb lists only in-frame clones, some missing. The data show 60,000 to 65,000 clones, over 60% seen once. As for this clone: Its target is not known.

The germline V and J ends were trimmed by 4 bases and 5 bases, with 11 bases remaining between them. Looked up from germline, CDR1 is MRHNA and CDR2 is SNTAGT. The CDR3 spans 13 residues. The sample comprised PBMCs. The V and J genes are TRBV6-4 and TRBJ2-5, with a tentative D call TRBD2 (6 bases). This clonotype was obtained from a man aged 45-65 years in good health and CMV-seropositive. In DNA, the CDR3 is TGTGCCAGCAGTGCGGGGGTAGGGGAGACCCAGTACTTC. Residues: CASSAGVGETQYF.